A single sample gave rise to the 30 T cell receptor beta chains below, sequenced in a study of T cells in Graves' hyperthyroidism and ophthalmopathy. Regions amplified from RNA transcripts were the TCR beta CDR3 regions. During a first-round RT-PCR of the TCR CDR3, the HTBI primer set was used. MiXCR, run by TCRdb on the multiplex PCR reads, gives a single entry per CDR3 protein. Among around 490,000 distinct CDR3 sequences listed, around 20% were seen once. Sequencing was done on a sample of blood. These receptors originate from a middle-aged man with Graves' ophthalmopathy.

This clonotype was counted only a few times. The J gene is TRBJ2-7, the V gene TRBV5-1; TRBD1 matches 11 bases. J lost 2 bases, V lost 4 bases, and 5 bases had no gene match. Germline V gene lookup returns CDR1 SGHRS and CDR2 YFSETQ. CDR3 length: 15 residues. The CDR3 loop reads CASSPRDRGTYEQYF. In DNA, the CDR3 is TGCGCCAGCAGCCCCCGGGACAGGGGGACCTACGAGCAGTACTTC.

This clonotype occurred a few times. V gene TRBV6-1 combines with J gene TRBJ1-1; 7 positions match TRBD1. Germline V CDR1 and CDR2: MNHNS, SASEGT. Trimming took 5 bases from V and 7 from J; bases not matched to a gene: 13. CDR3 length: 15 amino acids. CDR3 sequence: CASSWGDRVGGEAFF. In nucleotides, the CDR3 is TGTGCCAGCAGTTGGGGTGACAGGGTGGGGGGTGAAGCTTTCTTT.

The table lists this clonotype with many counts. This chain links TRBV5-1 with TRBJ2-1; D uncertain. The CDR3 is 16 amino acids. V was clipped by 0 bases and J by 0 bases, with 10 bases between them. The germline CDR1 and CDR2 sequences are SGHRS and YFSETQ. The CDR3 DNA reads TGCGCCAGCAGCTTGGGCCGATCGAGCTCCTACAATGAGCAGTTCTTC. It codes for CASSLGRSSSYNEQFF.

This clonotype was found many times. This chain uses TRBV24-1 with TRBJ2-5; 11 bases match TRBD1. CDR1 and CDR2 from the germline V gene are KGHDR and SFDVKD. The V and J ends lost 5 bases and 5 bases, in that order; junction bases with no gene match: 12. The CDR3 extends over 17 amino acids. The CDR3 is CATSANLGTGGMETQYF. In DNA, the CDR3 is TGTGCCACCAGTGCCAACCTCGGGACAGGGGGAATGGAGACCCAGTACTTC.

CDR3 protein: CSAGDPGWRNQPQHF. The CDR3 coding sequence is TGCAGTGCTGGGGACCCCGGTTGGCGCAATCAGCCCCAGCATTTT. The chain is built from TRBV20-1 and TRBJ1-5, with D perhaps TRBD1 (5 bases). The germline CDR1 and CDR2 sequences are DFQATT and SNEGSKA (reference sequence). The CDR3 loop spans 15 amino acids. With 5 bases removed from V and 2 bases from J, the gap between germline ends came to 16 bases.

There are a few counts of this clonotype. The CDR3 DNA sequence: TGTGCCAGCATCAAGGACAGTGATGAAGCTTTCTTT. Translated, it gives CASIKDSDEAFF. The chain employs TRBV6-1 and TRBJ1-1; D may be TRBD1 (6 bases). Germline V gene lookup returns CDR1 MNHNS and CDR2 SASEGT. The CDR3 spans 12 residues. V dropped 7 bases and J dropped 7 bases, with 13 bases sitting between them.

This chain joins TRBV19 and TRBJ2-2; D possibly matches TRBD1 or TRBD2 (5 bases each). The length of the CDR3 is 15 residues. Deletions cut 3 bases from V and 5 bases from J, with 13 bases between. In germline, CDR1 is LNHDA, CDR2 SQIVND (reference sequence). CDR3 amino acids: CASSIRGATTGELFF. CDR3 coding DNA: TGTGCCAGTAGTATCCGGGGCGCGACGACCGGGGAGCTGTTTTTT.

The chain employs TRBV19 and TRBJ2-5; no reliable D call. The germline V and J ends were trimmed by 4 bases and 4 bases, with 16 bases remaining between them. CDR1 and CDR2 from the germline V gene are LNHDA and SQIVND (reference sequence). CDR3 size: 15 residues. CDR3 amino acids: CASSTTLGWGETQYF. The CDR3 bases are TGTGCCAGTAGTACCACCCTAGGGTGGGGAGAGACCCAGTACTTC.

Many counts were recorded for this clonotype. The chain employs TRBV2 and TRBJ2-5; the D gene is possibly TRBD2 (6 bases). The CDR3 consists of 14 residues. Germline V lookup: CDR1 SNHLY, CDR2 FYNNEI. Trimming took 6 bases from V and 4 from J, leaving 15 bases between them. DNA for the CDR3: TGTGCCAGCAGGGAGGGTAACGTTGGAGAGACCCAGTACTTC. Its protein product is CASREGNVGETQYF.

The rearrangement uses TRBV7-9 and TRBJ1-1; D remains unclear. V was pared by 3 bases and J by 3 bases, with 8 bases between. The CDR3 has 13 residues. CDR1 is SEHNR and CDR2 is FQNEAQ in the germline V gene (reference sequence). Here the CDR3 reads CASSLDEDTEAFF. The CDR3 nucleotides are TGTGCCAGCAGCTTGGACGAGGACACTGAAGCTTTCTTT.

Ten or more counts support this clonotype. The chain carries TRBV30 and TRBJ2-5; 10 bases fit TRBD1. The CDR3 sequence is 15 residues long. Per germline, CDR1 GTSNPN and CDR2 SVGIG (reference sequence). V dropped 0 bases and J dropped 4; count of bases not matched to a gene: 5. In nucleotides, the CDR3 is TGTGCCTGGAGTGTAACGGGACAGGGGTCAGAGACCCAGTACTTC. Protein: CAWSVTGQGSETQYF.

This clonotype appeared a few times. V and J are TRBV7-2 and TRBJ2-1; 7 bases agree with TRBD2. The length of the CDR3 is 14 residues. After removal of 3 bases from V and 8 bases from J, the junction contained 7 bases not matched to a gene. From germline, CDR1 is SGHTA and CDR2 FQGNSA. CDR3: CASSFSGAGDEQFF. The CDR3, as DNA: TGTGCCAGCAGCTTCAGTGGGGCGGGGGATGAGCAGTTCTTC.

This clonotype has only a few counts. This sequence joins TRBV6-1 and TRBJ2-7; 9 bases are shared with TRBD1. V lost 6 bases to trimming and J lost 0 bases; unmatched junction nucleotides: 15. Germline V gene lookup returns CDR1 MNHNS and CDR2 SASEGT. The CDR3 contains 18 residues. The CDR3 DNA reads as TGTGCCAGCAGACGCCAGGGGACAGGGAAGACCTTCTCCTACGAGCAGTACTTC. This sequence encodes CASRRQGTGKTFSYEQYF.

In its sample, this clonotype was seen many times. This chain uses TRBV11-2 with TRBJ2-5, with D tentatively TRBD1 (6 bases). Per germline, CDR1 SGHAT and CDR2 FQNNGV. Trimming left V 9 bases short and J 0 bases short, with 23 bases between. This CDR3 has 17 residues. The CDR3 protein is CASRAQGGRWDQETQYF. CDR3 bases: TGTGCCAGTCGCGCACAGGGTGGGCGTTGGGACCAAGAGACCCAGTACTTC.

This clonotype was counted a few times. The chain links TRBV7-2 to TRBJ1-1, with D possibly TRBD1 on 5 matching bases. V was clipped by 3 bases and J by 2 bases, with 10 bases between them. The V gene's germline CDR1 is SGHTA and CDR2 FQGNSA. CDR3 length equals 14 residues. CDR3 protein: CASSFLQGNTEAFF. As DNA, the CDR3 is TGTGCCAGCAGCTTTCTGCAGGGTAACACTGAAGCTTTCTTT.

This rearrangement joins TRBV10-2 to TRBJ2-5; 10 bases match TRBD2. Germline CDR1 WSHSY, CDR2 SAAADI. The CDR3 has 14 amino acids. V lost 7 bases to trimming and J lost 4 bases; unmatched junction nucleotides: 6. The CDR3 protein is CASMERGGAETQYF. The CDR3 DNA reads as TGCGCCAGCATGGAGCGGGGGGGCGCAGAGACCCAGTACTTC.

The CDR3: CASSFADSQPQHF. The CDR3 region has the DNA TGTGCCAGCAGCTTCGCGGACTCTCAGCCCCAGCATTTT. V gene TRBV5-5 combines with J gene TRBJ1-5, with D hard to call. The CDR3 has 13 amino acids. In germline, CDR1 is SGHKS, CDR2 YYEKEE (reference sequence). V was pared by 2 bases and J by 6 bases, with 9 bases between. Filled out from reference TRBV5-5 and TRBJ1-5, the complete variable domain reads DAGVTQSPTHLIKTRGQQVTLRCSPISGHKSVSWYQQVLGQGPQFIFQYYEKEERGRGNFPDRFSARQFPNYSSELNVNALLLGDSALYLCASSFADSQPQHFGDGTRLSIL.

This sequence joins TRBV6-4 and TRBJ2-7; D unclear. V lost 4 bases to trimming and J lost 5 bases, with 12 bases between them. In germline, CDR1 is MRHNA, CDR2 SNTAGT. This CDR3 spans 13 amino acids. Here the CDR3 DNA reads TGTGCCAGCAGTGCCCCAACTGAAAACGAGCAGTACTTC. As protein: CASSAPTENEQYF.

This clonotype was detected only a few times. The chain carries TRBV20-1 and TRBJ1-2; D remains ambiguous. V gave up 1 base and J gave up 7 bases, with 13 bases separating them. The CDR3 runs to 13 residues. Germline V gene sequence: CDR1 DFQATT, CDR2 SNEGSKA (reference sequence). The CDR3 region has the DNA TGCAGTGCTAGAGTTAGACTGAATACTGGCTACACCTTC. This encodes CSARVRLNTGYTF.

This clonotype appeared many times. The chain uses TRBV12-3 or TRBV12-4 and TRBJ1-5, with D maybe TRBD1 (5 bases). The CDR3 length is 16 residues. Trimming took off 1 base at V and 3 bases at J, with 13 bases between the two ends. The CDR3 DNA sequence: TGTGCCAGCAGTTTAGTAGGCAGGGAAGACAATCAGCCCCAGCATTTT. It is translated as CASSLVGREDNQPQHF.

The sample holds many counts of this clonotype. The genes are TRBV12-3 or TRBV12-4 and TRBJ2-5, with 8 bases matching TRBD1. V lost 5 bases, J lost 5 bases, and 7 bases stayed unmatched. The CDR3 is 14 residues long. For the CDR3, the DNA is TGTGCCAGCAGTCCACAGGGGGTCCGGGAGACCCAGTACTTC. This translates into CASSPQGVRETQYF.

This clonotype was seen a handful of times. The chain has TRBV4-1 and TRBJ2-7; no clear D. Trimming removed 0 bases from V and 10 bases from J, with 13 bases in between. This CDR3 has 13 amino acids. Germline CDR1 MGHRA, CDR2 YSYEKL. CDR3 nucleotides: TGCGCCAGCAGCCAAGAAGATCCGGCGGAACAGTACTTC. The encoded protein is CASSQEDPAEQYF.

This clonotype appeared many times. The chain has TRBV28 and TRBJ2-7; TRBD1 is a possible D gene (6 bases). Looked up from germline, CDR1 is MDHEN and CDR2 is SYDVKM. This CDR3 region has 16 residues. Deletions cut 8 bases from V and 6 bases from J, with 26 bases between. In DNA form, the CDR3 reads TGTGCCAGCCTCAAAAAGAAACCAGGACAGTTAATCGAGCAGTACTTC. The encoded protein is CASLKKKPGQLIEQYF.

V gene TRBV28 combines with J gene TRBJ2-3, with D possibly matching TRBD1 (6 bases). V shed 5 bases and J shed 0 bases, with 18 bases lying between them. The CDR3 extends over 17 amino acids. Looked up from germline, CDR1 is MDHEN and CDR2 is SYDVKM. This CDR3 is CASSITSGQPSTDTQYF. As DNA, the CDR3 is TGTGCCAGCAGTATAACTTCGGGACAACCAAGCACAGATACGCAGTATTTT.

The rearrangement links TRBV20-1 to TRBJ1-5; 7 nucleotides align to TRBD1. CDR1 is DFQATT and CDR2 is SNEGSKA in the germline V gene (reference sequence). CDR3 size: 13 residues. The ends lost 5 bases at V and 2 bases at J; junction bases unmatched: 3. The CDR3 loop reads CSAYRGGNQPQHF. CDR3 DNA: TGCAGTGCTTACAGGGGCGGCAATCAGCCCCAGCATTTT.

This clonotype was seen repeatedly, ten times or more. V is TRBV6-5 and J is TRBJ2-3; D gene ambiguous. Trimming left V 0 bases short and J 0 bases short, with 10 bases between. This CDR3 has 16 amino acids. Germline V gene sequence: CDR1 MNHEY, CDR2 SVGAGI. The CDR3 region is CASSYSRGFSTDTQYF. The CDR3 nucleotides are TGTGCCAGCAGTTACTCGCGCGGATTTAGCACAGATACGCAGTATTTT.

This clonotype was counted between two and nine times. This chain joins TRBV11-3 and TRBJ2-7; no definite D call. The V and J ends lost 5 bases and 3 bases respectively, with 11 bases between them. Germline V lookup: CDR1 SGHNT, CDR2 YENEEA. The CDR3 runs to 13 residues. CDR3 sequence (DNA): TGTGCCAGCAGCGGATCTACGGGCTACGAGCAGTACTTC. It yields the protein CASSGSTGYEQYF. The whole variable domain, remainder taken from reference TRBV11-3 and TRBJ2-7, is EAGVVQSPRYKIIEKKQPVAFWCNPISGHNTLYWYLQNLGQGPELLIRYENEEAVDDSQLPKDRFSAERLKGVDSTLKIQPAELGDSAVYLCASSGSTGYEQYFGPGTRLTVT.

There are many counts of this clonotype. The gene calls are TRBV12-3 or TRBV12-4 and TRBJ1-1; D is unresolved. Trimming stripped 1 base from V and 3 bases from J, with 6 bases between. CDR3 length equals 13 residues. The DNA of the CDR3 is TGTGCCAGCAGTTTAGACATCTACACTGAAGCTTTCTTT. This translates into CASSLDIYTEAFF.

This clonotype was seen repeatedly, ten times or more. The chain links TRBV11-2 to TRBJ2-1; D is perhaps TRBD1 (6 bases). Trimming removed 5 bases from V and 5 bases from J, with 13 bases in between. The CDR3 covers 14 residues. The germline V gene has CDR1 SGHAT and CDR2 FQNNGV. CDR3 amino acids: CASSRWDIDNEQFF. The CDR3 DNA follows: TGTGCCAGCAGCCGATGGGACATCGACAATGAGCAGTTCTTC.

This clonotype was seen many times. This chain links TRBV12-3 or TRBV12-4 with TRBJ1-2; D is unclear. The CDR3 extends over 13 amino acids. Trimming shortened V by 2 bases and J by 2 bases, and 6 bases separated the two germline ends. As DNA, the CDR3 is TGTGCCAGCAGTTTACTAGCAAACTATGGCTACACCTTC. It yields the protein CASSLLANYGYTF.